Each of the 17 T cell receptor beta chains below was sequenced from the same sample in a study of TIL therapy for anti-PD-1-resistant metastatic lung cancer listed by TCRdb under 2021. TCR beta CDR3 regions were amplified from genomic DNA with the immunoSEQ v3 hsTCRB kit using bias-controlled multiplex PCR. The table was pulled from immuneACCESS by TCRdb, which kept in-frame rearrangements only. Such tables lose some clones; where checked, under half of the loss comes from unresolved V genes, and the rest has no known cause. This sample comprises about 6,400 clones, 64% of them detected only once. The ten most abundant clones make up under 7.5% of the sample. The time point label on this specimen signifies: pre-treatment sample, taken before nivolumab and TIL therapy. The baseline tumor samples, taken from the same resection that was used to grow TIL, were excised metastases, most often pleural nodules or supraclavicular lymph nodes.

The material sequenced was tumor tissue, taken at baseline. These TCRs come from a person between 25 and 80 years old with non-small cell lung cancer.

This clone was found once. The chain has TRBV5-1 and TRBJ1-2; no reliable D call. CDR1 is SGHRS, CDR2 YFSETQ, per germline. The CDR3 consists of 14 residues. The V end was cut by 2 bases, the J end by 0 bases, with 8 bases between. CDR3 amino acids: CASSLHQANYGYTF. DNA of the CDR3: TGCGCCAGCAGCTTACATCAAGCTAACTATGGCTACACCTTC.

CDR3 bases: TGCGCCAGCAGCTTGGCGGTCGGGGACGGTGAAAAACTGTTTTTT. Translation: CASSLAVGDGEKLFF. The genes are TRBV5-1 and TRBJ1-4; maybe TRBD1 (5 bases). This CDR3 comprises 15 residues. The germline V gene encodes CDR1 SGHRS and CDR2 YFSETQ. Trimming pared 0 bases from V and 7 bases from J, leaving 13 bases between.

The chain carries TRBV28 and TRBJ1-3; D unclear. Trimming shortened V by 6 bases and J by 0 bases, and 15 bases separated the two germline ends. The CDR3 has 16 amino acids. Germline CDR1 reads MDHEN; CDR2 reads SYDVKM. The CDR3 sequence is CASRSLIGPSGNTIYF. The CDR3 nucleotides are TGTGCCAGCAGGTCCTTGATTGGGCCCTCTGGAAACACCATATATTTT.

The chain is built from TRBV7-9 and TRBJ1-5; 8 nucleotides line up with TRBD1. Germline lookup yields CDR1 SEHNR and CDR2 FQNEAQ (reference sequence). This CDR3 is 16 amino acids long. The V segment lost 5 bases and the J segment 1 base; nucleotides outside the gene matches: 7. CDR3 DNA: TGTGCCAGCAGCCCGGGAAGACAGGGGAGCAATCAGCCCCAGCATTTT. This gives the protein CASSPGRQGSNQPQHF.

CDR3 DNA sequence: TGTGCCAGCAGCCCCTCTGTGGGGTGGGGGACCCAGTACTTC. It specifies CASSPSVGWGTQYF. V and J are TRBV7-9 and TRBJ2-5; D not certain. The CDR3 has 14 amino acids. V was clipped by 5 bases and J by 7 bases, with 17 bases between them. Germline V lookup: CDR1 SEHNR, CDR2 FQNEAQ (reference sequence).

The chain couples TRBV28 to TRBJ1-1; no reliable D call. The V end lost 8 bases, the J end lost 0 bases, and 7 bases lay between the germline ends. The CDR3 has 12 residues. The germline CDR1 and CDR2 sequences are MDHEN and SYDVKM. The CDR3 DNA sequence: TGTGCCAGCGGACTAGTGAACACTGAAGCTTTCTTT. Amino acids: CASGLVNTEAFF. Filled out from reference TRBV28 and TRBJ1-1, the complete variable domain reads DVKVTQSSRYLVKRTGEKVFLECVQDMDHENMFWYRQDPGLGLRLIYFSYDVKMKEKGDIPEGYSVSREKKERFSLILESASTNQTSMYLCASGLVNTEAFFGQGTRLTVV.

The genes are TRBV11-2 and TRBJ1-5; D is unresolved. Per the germline V gene, CDR1 is SGHAT and CDR2 is FQNNGV. Trimming removed 0 bases from V and 4 bases from J, with 7 bases in between. The CDR3 spans 14 residues. The CDR3 DNA sequence: TGTGCCAGCAGCTTAGACCCGAATAATCAGCCCCAGCATTTT. Amino acid sequence: CASSLDPNNQPQHF.

This clone was recorded a few times. V gene TRBV29-1 combines with J gene TRBJ2-3, with TRBD2 as a possible D gene (6 bases). The CDR3 runs to 13 residues. V was clipped by 4 bases and J by 6 bases, with 14 bases between them. Germline V CDR1 and CDR2: SQVTM, ANQGSEA. CDR3 protein: CSVAGGIMDTQYF. The CDR3 DNA reads TGCAGCGTTGCGGGCGGGATAATGGATACGCAGTATTTT.

This chain uses TRBV6-5 with TRBJ2-5; the match to TRBD2 covers 9 bases. Germline V CDR1 and CDR2: MNHEY, SVGAGI. This CDR3 is built from 16 residues. The V segment lost 0 bases and the J segment 2 bases; nucleotides outside the gene matches: 4. This chain's CDR3 is CASSYSFTSGQETQYF. The CDR3 DNA reads TGTGCCAGCAGTTACTCGTTTACTAGCGGGCAAGAGACCCAGTACTTC.

This rearrangement joins TRBV9 to TRBJ2-1; 8 positions match TRBD2. CDR1 and CDR2 (germline): SGDLS, YYNGEE. This CDR3 has 16 amino acids. The V segment lost 0 bases and the J segment 5 bases; nucleotides outside the gene matches: 7. The CDR3 sequence: CASSVALAEGDNEQFF. The DNA of the CDR3 is TGTGCCAGCAGCGTAGCACTAGCGGAGGGAGACAATGAGCAGTTCTTC.

This clone was recorded only once. The chain employs TRBV25-1 and TRBJ1-4; D unclear. This CDR3 contains 15 residues. The germline gives CDR1 MGHDK, CDR2 SYGVNS. Trimming shortened V by 8 bases and J by 7 bases, and 20 bases separated the two germline ends. The CDR3 coding sequence is TGTGCCAGCCGCGAGGCAGGTCCCCCTTTTGAAAAACTGTTTTTT. Its protein is CASREAGPPFEKLFF.

CDR3 in amino acids: CASSLGRGQETQYF. CDR3 DNA: TGTGCCAGCAGCTTGGGCAGAGGGCAAGAGACCCAGTACTTC. This sequence joins TRBV5-6 and TRBJ2-5, with D possibly TRBD2 on 5 matching bases. The germline V and J ends were trimmed by 0 bases and 2 bases, with 8 bases remaining between them. The CDR3 is made up of 14 amino acids. The germline V gene has CDR1 SGHDT and CDR2 YYEEEE.

This chain connects TRBV4-3 to TRBJ1-5; D not resolved. The CDR3 covers 13 residues. CDR1 is LGHNA, CDR2 YSLEER, per germline. V dropped 0 bases and J dropped 4 bases, with 4 bases sitting between them. CDR3 loop: CASSQDGNQPQHF. CDR3 in DNA: TGCGCCAGCAGCCAAGATGGGAATCAGCCCCAGCATTTT.

This clone is medium-sized within its sample. The V gene is TRBV4-3, the J gene TRBJ2-7; TRBD1 matches at 8 bases. CDR3 length equals 15 residues. V shed 1 base, J shed 3 bases, and the junction held 5 bases outside the gene matches. Germline-derived CDR1 and CDR2 are LGHNA and YSLEER. The CDR3 sequence: CASSQVSDRVYEQYF. DNA for the CDR3: TGCGCCAGCAGCCAAGTATCGGACAGGGTCTACGAGCAGTACTTC.

This chain links TRBV3-1 (or the pseudogene TRBV3-2) with TRBJ2-3; 14 bases are a match to TRBD2. Germline CDR1 LGHDT, CDR2 YNNKEL (reference sequence). V shed 5 bases and J 0 bases; nucleotides not matched to a gene: 4. The CDR3 runs to 17 residues. The CDR3 DNA sequence: TGTGCCAGCAGCACCGGGACTAGCGGGGGCAGCACAGATACGCAGTATTTT. It translates to CASSTGTSGGSTDTQYF.

The chain links TRBV5-6 to TRBJ1-1, with TRBD1 as a possible D gene (5 bases). Trimming left V 2 bases short and J 1 base short, with 12 bases between. CDR3 size: 15 residues. Germline lookup yields CDR1 SGHDT and CDR2 YYEEEE. CDR3 coding DNA: TGTGCCAGCAGCTTAGGTTTGGGGGGGAACACTGAAGCTTTCTTT. Amino acid sequence: CASSLGLGGNTEAFF.

The chain links TRBV5-6 to TRBJ1-4; the D gene is possibly TRBD1 (6 bases). Deletions cut 0 bases from V and 8 bases from J, with 23 bases between. CDR1 and CDR2 (germline): SGHDT, YYEEEE. The CDR3 consists of 18 residues. In DNA, the CDR3 is TGTGCCAGCAGCTTGGCCGGGGAAACAGGGCGACCCAGGGAAAAACTGTTTTTT. Amino acids: CASSLAGETGRPREKLFF.